These T cell receptor beta chains were read from a single sample in a study of memory CD4+ T cells and cytomegalovirus serostatus. The assay was immunoSEQ multiplex PCR, and TCRdb's table has in-frame clones only and misses some. The table includes 40,000 to 55,000 clones, 75% to 85% detected once. Input material: memory CD4+ T cells from blood. The receptors derive from an adult in good health and CMV-seronegative. Each CDR3 is given with its conserved first and last residue. Each record gives: clone size, J gene, CDR3 length, V gene, D gene, CDR3 protein, CDR3 DNA. A D gene is named only where the DNA matches it firmly. Where a row states a size, it is once, few, many or the class of an expanded clone; other rows omit it.

size: .; J: TRBJ2-5; length: 14; V: TRBV30; D: .; CDR3: CAWRQMGDQETQYF; DNA: TGTGCCTGGAGGCAAATGGGCGACCAAGAGACCCAGTACTTC
size: once; J: TRBJ2-3; length: 13; V: TRBV11-3; D: .; CDR3: CASSLRSTDTQYF; DNA: TGTGCCAGCAGCTTACGCTCAACAGATACGCAGTATTTT
size: .; J: TRBJ2-4; length: 16; V: TRBV6-1; D: .; CDR3: CASSVLTTGAKNIQYF; DNA: TGTGCCAGCAGTGTCTTAACGACAGGAGCCAAAAACATTCAGTACTTC
size: few; J: TRBJ2-7; length: 16; V: TRBV5-4; D: TRBD2; CDR3: CASSLFKRLAGDEQYF; DNA: TGTGCCAGCAGCCTGTTTAAACGACTAGCGGGAGACGAGCAGTACTTC
size: .; J: TRBJ2-6; length: 15; V: TRBV6-1; D: .; CDR3: CASSAALSGANVLTF; DNA: TGTGCCAGCAGTGCCGCTCTCTCTGGGGCCAACGTCCTGACTTTC
size: .; J: TRBJ1-1; length: 13; V: TRBV11-2; D: .; CDR3: CASNPPGQGEAFF; DNA: TGTGCCAGCAATCCCCCAGGGCAGGGTGAAGCTTTCTTT
size: once; J: TRBJ2-1; length: 13; V: TRBV5-1; D: .; CDR3: CASSYFSYNEQFF; DNA: TGCGCCAGCAGCTACTTTTCCTACAATGAGCAGTTCTTC
size: .; J: TRBJ2-5; length: 16; V: TRBV4-2; D: .; CDR3: CASSQEGATHQETQYF; DNA: TGTGCCAGCAGCCAAGAAGGGGCCACGCACCAAGAGACCCAGTACTTC
size: .; J: TRBJ2-3; length: 12; V: TRBV30; D: .; CDR3: CAWTPSTDTQYF; DNA: TGTGCCTGGACACCATCCACAGATACGCAGTATTTT
size: .; J: TRBJ2-7; length: 16; V: TRBV6-1; D: .; CDR3: CASRETTSNVVNEQYF; DNA: TGTGCCAGCAGGGAAACGACTTCGAACGTAGTAAACGAGCAGTACTTC
size: .; J: TRBJ1-5; length: 15; V: TRBV19; D: .; CDR3: CASSTEGGWNQPQHF; DNA: TGTGCCAGTAGTACCGAGGGGGGTTGGAATCAGCCCCAGCATTTT
size: .; J: TRBJ1-3; length: 13; V: TRBV30; D: .; CDR3: CAWSGTSGNTIYF; DNA: TGTGCCTGGAGCGGGACTTCTGGAAACACCATATATTTT
size: .; J: TRBJ2-3; length: 15; V: TRBV9; D: TRBD1; CDR3: CASSARQGSTDTQYF; DNA: TGTGCCAGCAGCGCCCGACAGGGAAGCACAGATACGCAGTATTTT
size: few; J: TRBJ1-2; length: 14; V: TRBV7-9; D: .; CDR3: CASSLAGPGAGYTF; DNA: TGTGCCAGCAGCTTAGCAGGGCCAGGGGCTGGCTACACCTTC
size: .; J: TRBJ1-5; length: 16; V: TRBV10-3; D: .; CDR3: CAISESFRARDQPQHF; DNA: TGTGCCATCAGTGAGTCCTTCAGGGCAAGGGACCAGCCCCAGCATTTT
size: .; J: TRBJ2-5; length: 15; V: TRBV18; D: TRBD1; CDR3: CASSPWTGPQETQYF; DNA: TGTGCCAGCTCACCATGGACAGGCCCCCAAGAGACCCAGTACTTC